This T cell receptor beta chain was captured by sequencing in a study of blood T cells in healthy people across ages. V lost 7 bases to trimming and J lost 6 bases, with 13 bases between them. The CDR3 runs to 12 residues. Germline lookup yields CDR1 MDHEN and CDR2 SYDVKM. The authors ran a second PCR of about 7 to 11 cycles using a sample-barcoded 5' primer and a J-beta primer mix. TCRdb re-called the 5' RACE reads through MiXCR, storing one row per CDR3 protein. The repertoire holds hundreds of thousands of distinct CDR3 sequences, 50% to 60% seen once, with 50% to 65% in the top ten. The rearrangement uses TRBV28 and TRBJ2-7, with D unresolved. Input material: blood. This receptor was obtained from a man aged 60 to 69 in good health. CDR3 nucleotide sequence: TGTGCCAGCACAAGTGCCGGGTTCGAGCAGTACTTC. It translates to CASTSAGFEQYF.